This T cell receptor beta chain is drawn from a study of cytomegalovirus exposure and HLA in healthy donors. Turning to the study itself: The roughly 110 validation repertoires were reported in a later analysis to have been generated on the same platform as the roughly 700 first-cohort repertoires.

The CDR3 covers 15 residues. CDR1 is SGHRS, CDR2 YFSETQ, per germline. Trimming removed 2 bases from V and 1 base from J, with 13 bases in between. This clone has a single count. Antigen: not known. Regarding the study as a whole: Many donors carried some public TCRs, although rarity characterized most TCR sequences. Some TCR beta chains (about 170 of them) were listed as cytomegalovirus-associated. In vitro, three CMV-associated chains proved specific for CMV antigens.

Assay used: immunoSEQ multiplex PCR; TCRdb lists only in-frame clones, some missing. The sample has over 150,000 clones, about 79% seen once; the top ten hold 10% to 15%. Sequencing was performed on PBMCs. The chain has TRBV5-1 and TRBJ2-7; D perhaps matches TRBD1 (5 bases). This sequence originates from a woman aged 25 to 39 in good health and CMV-seropositive. The chain's CDR3 is CASSLGQGDSYEQYF. The CDR3 DNA reads TGCGCCAGCAGCTTAGGACAAGGCGATTCCTACGAGCAGTACTTC.